The next 27 T cell receptor beta chains were all read from a single sample in a study of control samples from healthy donors and cancer patients. Generated by immunoSEQ multiplex PCR, the TCRdb table keeps only in-frame clones and is missing some. The sample yields around 70,000 clones, around 86% seen once. Sequencing was carried out using PBMCs. The receptors come from a woman between 50 and 59 years old with colorectal cancer.

The chain carries TRBV4-3 and TRBJ1-2; D not resolved. The CDR3 sequence is 17 residues long. V lost 4 bases, J lost 5 bases, and 23 bases lay in between. Germline loops: CDR1 LGHNA, CDR2 YSLEER. As DNA, the CDR3 is TGCGCCAGCAGCCGAGCCTGGGTCCAAACGATAAAGTATGGCTACACCTTC. Its translation: CASSRAWVQTIKYGYTF.

The V call is TRBV6-5, the J call TRBJ1-1; tentatively, D is TRBD1 (6 bases). Germline V gives CDR1 MNHEY, CDR2 SVGAGI. Trimming pared 0 bases from V and 7 bases from J, leaving 15 bases between. The CDR3 spans 15 residues. The CDR3 DNA sequence: TGTGCCAGCAGTTACTCGACATCGTCAGGGGTTGAAGCTTTCTTT. Translating gives CASSYSTSSGVEAFF.

This rearrangement joins TRBV4-3 to TRBJ2-2; possible D gene TRBD2, 7 bases. V lost 5 bases to trimming and J lost 4 bases, with 14 bases between them. The CDR3 is made up of 15 amino acids. Germline V gene data show CDR1 as LGHNA and CDR2 as YSLEER. CDR3 DNA: TGCGCCAGCAGCAGGGGGGGCGCCGGCACCGGGGAGCTGTTTTTT. Translated, it gives CASSRGGAGTGELFF.

This clone was counted only a few times. The V and J genes are TRBV3-1 (or the pseudogene TRBV3-2) and TRBJ2-1, with D possibly called TRBD1 or TRBD2 (6 bases each). The CDR3 sequence is 14 residues long. Deletions cut 1 base from V and 7 bases from J, with 11 bases between. Germline CDR1 LGHDT, CDR2 YNNKEL (reference sequence). CDR3 protein: CASSQAGAGNEQFF. The CDR3 DNA reads TGTGCCAGCAGCCAAGCGGGGGCGGGAAATGAGCAGTTCTTC.

V and J are TRBV24-1 and TRBJ2-2; TRBD1 aligns across 9 bases. Per the germline V gene, CDR1 is KGHDR and CDR2 is SFDVKD. With V trimmed by 7 bases and J by 4 bases, 3 bases remained unmatched. This CDR3 has 14 amino acids. The CDR3 sequence: CATSQQGATGELFF. The DNA of the CDR3 is TGTGCCACCAGCCAACAGGGGGCCACCGGGGAGCTGTTTTTT.

The chain joins TRBV6-1 to TRBJ1-2, with 10 bases aligning to TRBD1. Germline CDR1 MNHNS, CDR2 SASEGT. J lost 8 bases, V lost 2 bases, and 8 bases had no gene match. CDR3 length: 15 amino acids. This chain's CDR3 is CASSEPGQGPGGYTF. CDR3 coding DNA: TGTGCCAGCAGTGAACCGGGACAGGGGCCTGGAGGCTACACCTTC.

J is TRBJ2-7 and V is TRBV6-2 or TRBV6-3, with 7 bases matching TRBD1. Germline loops: CDR1 MNHEY, CDR2 SVGEGT. The J segment lost 3 bases and the V segment lost 0 bases, leaving 2 bases of the junction unmatched. The CDR3 sequence is 14 residues long. Written as DNA, the CDR3 is TGTGCCAGCAGTTACTCGGGACAGTACTACGAGCAGTACGTC. This encodes CASSYSGQYYEQYV.

This chain links TRBV3-1 (or the pseudogene TRBV3-2) with TRBJ2-3, with 12 bases aligning to TRBD2. Germline values: CDR1 LGHDT, CDR2 YNNKEL (reference sequence). V gave up 2 bases and J gave up 0 bases; unmatched junction bases: 3. The length of the CDR3 is 17 residues. The CDR3 is CASSQHGLAGSTDTQYF. DNA of the CDR3: TGTGCCAGCAGCCAACATGGACTAGCGGGGAGCACAGATACGCAGTATTTT.

The chain is built from TRBV3-1 (or the pseudogene TRBV3-2) and TRBJ1-1; D possibly corresponds to TRBD1 (6 bases). CDR3 length: 15 amino acids. CDR1 is LGHDT and CDR2 is YNNKEL in the germline V gene (reference sequence). Between the trimmed V and J ends, which lost 9 bases and 1 base, there was a span of 18 bases. CDR3 DNA: TGTGCCAGTACCATAGAGGGCAGGGGGAACACTGAAGCTTTCTTT. Translated: CASTIEGRGNTEAFF.

The table lists this clone with a few counts. This chain connects TRBV24-1 to TRBJ2-5; 7 positions match TRBD1. Germline V gene data show CDR1 as KGHDR and CDR2 as SFDVKD. CDR3 length: 15 amino acids. Trimming removed 4 bases from V and 1 base from J; junction bases left unmatched: 5. CDR3 residues: CATSESTGTQETQYF. The DNA of the CDR3 is TGTGCCACCAGTGAGTCGACAGGGACCCAAGAGACCCAGTACTTC.

The chain recombines TRBV18 with TRBJ1-2; D gene uncertain. V lost 2 bases to trimming and J lost 0 bases, with 10 bases between them. This CDR3 is built from 15 residues. In germline, CDR1 is KGHSH, CDR2 LQKENI. The CDR3 region has the DNA TGTGCCAGCTCACCAATCGCAGAAGCTAACTATGGCTACACCTTC. Its translation is CASSPIAEANYGYTF.

The rearrangement links TRBV5-1 to TRBJ2-1; 14 bases are shared with TRBD2. With 4 bases clipped from V and 10 bases from J, the junction kept 7 bases outside the gene matches. Germline V CDR1 and CDR2: SGHRS, YFSETQ. The CDR3 covers 15 residues. The CDR3 region is CASSQGLAGVREQFF. The DNA for the CDR3 is TGCGCCAGCAGCCAGGGACTAGCGGGGGTACGGGAGCAGTTCTTC.

The V and J genes are TRBV19 and TRBJ1-3; D call uncertain. The CDR3 spans 15 residues. V dropped 3 bases and J dropped 0 bases, with 9 bases sitting between them. CDR1 is LNHDA, CDR2 SQIVND, per germline (reference sequence). The chain's CDR3 is CASSMEYHSGNTIYF. In DNA, the CDR3 is TGTGCCAGTAGTATGGAGTACCACTCTGGAAACACCATATATTTT.

The CDR3 DNA reads as TGTGCCAGCAGTTACTCGATGTGGAACACTGAAGCTTTCTTT. Residues: CASSYSMWNTEAFF. The V call is TRBV6-5, the J call TRBJ1-1, with D hard to call. The CDR3 is 14 residues long. V lost 0 bases and J lost 1, with 6 bases in between. CDR1 is MNHEY and CDR2 is SVGAGI in the germline V gene.

This chain joins TRBV29-1 and TRBJ2-5; D perhaps matches TRBD2 (6 bases). Trimming pared 8 bases from V and 7 bases from J, leaving 23 bases between. This CDR3 contains 14 residues. Germline values: CDR1 SQVTM, CDR2 ANQGSEA. The CDR3: CSPRLGAGQGTQYF. The CDR3 nucleotides read TGCAGCCCACGCCTGGGAGCGGGTCAGGGGACCCAGTACTTC.

The chain couples TRBV7-2 to TRBJ2-4; D is possibly TRBD1 (6 bases). The ends were cut back, 5 bases at V and 9 bases at J, with 17 bases in the middle. The CDR3 has 14 residues. The germline gives CDR1 SGHTA, CDR2 FQGNSA. This CDR3 is CASSPRQVDGIQYF. The CDR3 DNA follows: TGTGCCAGCAGCCCCCGACAGGTTGATGGCATTCAGTACTTC.

This clone was detected only once. The chain combines TRBV7-2 with TRBJ1-6; D remains unclear. V lost 1 base, J lost 13 bases, and 8 bases lay in between. This CDR3 comprises 12 residues. Germline values: CDR1 SGHTA, CDR2 FQGNSA. CDR3 amino acids: CASSLDLKPLHF. CDR3 DNA: TGTGCCAGCAGCTTAGACCTCAAGCCCCTCCACTTT. Full variable domain (rest looked up from reference TRBV7-2 and TRBJ1-6): GAGVSQSPSNKVTEKGKDVELRCDPISGHTALYWYRQSLGQGLEFLIYFQGNSAPDKSGLPSDRFSAERTGGSVSTLTIQRTQQEDSAVYLCASSLDLKPLHFGNGTRLTVT.

This chain connects TRBV5-4 to TRBJ2-5, with 8 positions matching TRBD1. Germline loops: CDR1 SGHNT, CDR2 YYREEE (reference sequence). This CDR3 has 15 residues. J gave up 5 bases and V 0 bases, and 6 bases lay outside the gene matches. The CDR3 spells CASSLVTGAQETQYF. CDR3 DNA sequence: TGTGCCAGCAGCTTGGTGACAGGGGCTCAGGAGACCCAGTACTTC.

The V and J genes are TRBV5-4 and TRBJ2-5, with TRBD1 as a possible D gene (6 bases). This CDR3 is 14 amino acids long. Germline lookup yields CDR1 SGHNT and CDR2 YYREEE (reference sequence). V was shortened by 1 base and J by 5 bases, with 12 bases between the two germline ends. CDR3 DNA sequence: TGTGCCAGCAGCTTGCAGGGGCCTCAGGAGACCCAGTACTTC. Amino acid sequence: CASSLQGPQETQYF.

Comment on this clone: Other DNA sequences in the sample encode the same CDR3. The gene calls are TRBV5-1 and TRBJ1-4; possible D gene TRBD1, 5 bases. CDR1 is SGHRS, CDR2 YFSETQ, per germline. The CDR3 covers 14 residues. Trimming cost V 2 bases and J 8 bases, with 13 bases left between them. CDR3 protein: CASSLAGGDEKLFF. Here the CDR3 DNA reads TGCGCCAGCAGCTTAGCTGGGGGAGACGAAAAACTGTTTTTT. Using reference TRBV5-1 and TRBJ1-4 for the parts outside the CDR3, the full variable domain is KAGVTQTPRYLIKTRGQQVTLSCSPISGHRSVSWYQQTPGQGLQFLFEYFSETQRNKGNFPGRFSGRQFSNSRSEMNVSTLELGDSALYLCASSLAGGDEKLFFGSGTQLSVL.

With regard to this clone: An end of the junction does not agree with germline; a read error may underlie this. In the same sample, other DNA sequences code for this CDR3. V usage is TRBV9 and J usage is TRBJ2-1; D possibly corresponds to TRBD2 (7 bases). There are 15 residues in the CDR3. The germline V gene has CDR1 SGDLS and CDR2 YYNGEE. CDR3 sequence reads: CASSGGGGGYIEQFF. The CDR3 region has the DNA TGTGCCAGCAGCGGAGGGGGAGGGGGGTACATTGAGCAGTTCTTC.

On this clone itself: The junction differs from germline at one of its ends, possibly a read error. The chain carries TRBV12-5 and TRBJ2-2; D might be TRBD2 (5 bases). The CDR3 sequence is 14 residues long. CDR1 LGHNT and CDR2 FRNRAP come from the germline V gene. The CDR3: CASVRGPRRRGAVF. In nucleotides, the CDR3 is TGTGCTAGTGTCCGTGGACCGAGGCGCCGGGGAGCTGTTTTT.

This rearrangement joins TRBV7-2 to TRBJ2-3; the D gene is possibly TRBD2 (6 bases). V lost 1 base, J lost 5 bases, and 16 bases lay in between. The CDR3 sequence is 16 residues long. CDR1 is SGHTA and CDR2 is FQGNSA in the germline V gene. CDR3 coding DNA: TGTGCCAGCAGCTTAGTAGGATCCGGGGGAGGAGATACGCAGTATTTT. It yields the protein CASSLVGSGGGDTQYF.

This clone came up a few times. The chain employs TRBV7-2 and TRBJ1-5; maybe TRBD1 (6 bases). The CDR3 sequence is 15 residues long. The germline V and J ends were trimmed by 4 bases and 4 bases, with 14 bases remaining between them. Germline V CDR1 and CDR2: SGHTA, FQGNSA. The CDR3: CASSSHGGANQPQHF. CDR3 sequence (DNA): TGTGCCAGCAGCTCCCACGGGGGCGCGAATCAGCCCCAGCATTTT.

The chain combines TRBV28 with TRBJ2-3; a weak D match, TRBD2 (5 bases). Deletions cut 5 bases from V and 1 base from J, with 13 bases between. This CDR3 is 15 amino acids long. CDR1 and CDR2 (germline): MDHEN, SYDVKM. The CDR3 DNA reads TGTGCCAGCAGTGCACCCGCCGGGGGCACAGATACGCAGTATTTT. The encoded protein is CASSAPAGGTDTQYF. Complete variable domain (other parts from reference TRBV28 and TRBJ2-3): DVKVTQSSRYLVKRTGEKVFLECVQDMDHENMFWYRQDPGLGLRLIYFSYDVKMKEKGDIPEGYSVSREKKERFSLILESASTNQTSMYLCASSAPAGGTDTQYFGPGTRLTVL.

The V gene is TRBV5-3, the J gene TRBJ1-6; no definite D call. TRBV5-3 has ORF status, its function being uncertain. The CDR3 contains 13 residues. The CDR3, as DNA: TGTGCTCGGGAGACCGGTTATAATTCACCCCTCCACTTT. Its protein is CARETGYNSPLHF.

This clone has only one observation. The chain employs TRBV30 and TRBJ1-4; D is possibly TRBD1 (5 bases). This CDR3 spans 13 amino acids. Trimming took 1 base from V and 8 from J, leaving 11 bases between them. Germline-derived CDR1 and CDR2 are GTSNPN and SVGIG (reference sequence). DNA of the CDR3: TGTGCCTGGAGTGGTGGGGGAGGCGAAAAACTGTTTTTT. This sequence encodes CAWSGGGGEKLFF.